A single sample gave rise to the 20 T cell receptor beta chains below, sequenced in a study of identical twins. TCRdb itself ran the 5' RACE reads through MiXCR, one entry per CDR3 protein. The sample yields about 210,000 distinct CDR3 sequences, 9.4% seen once. The sequenced sample consisted of memory (CD45RO+) T cells sorted from blood. These receptor sequences come from a woman under 30 in good health.

The V call is TRBV6-1, the J call TRBJ2-2; 10 bases agree with TRBD2. The CDR3 loop spans 14 amino acids. J lost 5 bases, V lost 6 bases, and 3 bases had no gene match. CDR1 and CDR2 from the germline V gene are MNHNS and SASEGT. The CDR3 loop reads CASRDSGGTGELFF. DNA of the CDR3: TGTGCCAGCAGAGATAGCGGGGGGACCGGGGAGCTGTTTTTT.

This clonotype was counted at least ten times. The J gene is TRBJ2-2, the V gene TRBV7-9, with D unresolved. CDR3 length: 14 residues. Trimming took 1 base from V and 6 from J, leaving 9 bases between them. In germline, CDR1 is SEHNR, CDR2 FQNEAQ (reference sequence). The CDR3 bases are TGTGCCAGCAGCTTAGGAGACTGGTCCGGGGAGCTGTTTTTT. It is translated as CASSLGDWSGELFF.

Ten or more counts support this clonotype. The chain combines TRBV6-2 or TRBV6-3 with TRBJ2-1; D call uncertain. CDR1 is MNHEY, CDR2 SVGEGT, per germline. The CDR3 is made up of 15 amino acids. The V end was cut by 3 bases, the J end by 11 bases, with 20 bases between. CDR3 region: CASSYGSTTTEKQFF. The CDR3 DNA reads as TGTGCCAGCAGTTATGGTAGCACGACCACCGAGAAGCAGTTCTTC.

The rearrangement uses TRBV18 and TRBJ2-7, with TRBD2 matching over 11 bases. Germline-derived CDR1 and CDR2 are KGHSH and LQKENI. This CDR3 is built from 17 residues. V dropped 2 bases and J dropped 0; count of bases not matched to a gene: 6. This CDR3 is CASSPTSGRASSYEQYF. In DNA form, the CDR3 reads TGTGCCAGCTCACCAACTAGCGGGAGAGCAAGCTCCTACGAGCAGTACTTC.

This clonotype showed up just a few times. The chain carries TRBV10-2 and TRBJ2-6; 7 positions match TRBD2. Germline loops: CDR1 WSHSY, CDR2 SAAADI. This CDR3 has 16 amino acids. Trimming removed 3 bases from V and 2 bases from J; junction bases left unmatched: 4. The CDR3 region is CASSDLGGAGANVLTF. In DNA, the CDR3 is TGCGCCAGCAGTGATCTGGGGGGGGCTGGGGCCAACGTCCTGACTTTC.

This CDR3 is CASSGFGNTIYF. The DNA of the CDR3 is TGTGCCAGCAGTGGCTTCGGAAACACCATATATTTT. The chain joins TRBV25-1 to TRBJ1-3; the D is unclear. Trimming pared 4 bases from V and 4 bases from J, leaving 5 bases between. There are 12 residues in the CDR3. Germline-derived CDR1 and CDR2 are MGHDK and SYGVNS.

This rearrangement joins TRBV7-2 to TRBJ2-7; D not certain. From germline, CDR1 is SGHTA and CDR2 FQGNSA. Trimming pared 3 bases from V and 2 bases from J, leaving 8 bases between. CDR3 length equals 13 residues. The CDR3, as DNA: TGTGCCAGCAGCTTCAACCACCCCTACGAGCAGTACTTC. This gives the protein CASSFNHPYEQYF.

This clonotype was seen many times. This chain uses TRBV19 with TRBJ1-1; D not certain. The CDR3 spans 13 residues. With 6 bases removed from V and 1 base from J, the gap between germline ends came to 9 bases. Germline lookup yields CDR1 LNHDA and CDR2 SQIVND (reference sequence). CDR3 bases: TGTGCCAGTAGATCAGGACGGAACACTGAAGCTTTCTTT. It specifies CASRSGRNTEAFF.

This rearrangement joins TRBV14 to TRBJ2-5; 7 bases agree with TRBD1. V lost 4 bases and J lost 2; bases outside the gene matches: 4. Germline V CDR1 and CDR2: SGHDN, FVKESK. This CDR3 comprises 14 residues. The CDR3 here is CASSPMGQQETQYF. DNA of the CDR3: TGTGCCAGCAGCCCGATGGGACAGCAAGAGACCCAGTACTTC.

This clonotype came up many times. V gene TRBV5-1 combines with J gene TRBJ1-2; the D is unclear. Per the germline V gene, CDR1 is SGHRS and CDR2 is YFSETQ. The CDR3 loop spans 14 amino acids. V gave up 0 bases and J gave up 5 bases, with 11 bases separating them. CDR3 nucleotide sequence: TGCGCCAGCAGCTTGGAGGCTTCCCGATATGGCTACACCTTC. As protein: CASSLEASRYGYTF.

J is TRBJ1-2 and V is TRBV5-1, with D maybe TRBD1 (5 bases). The CDR3 contains 15 residues. V was pared by 2 bases and J by 3 bases, with 14 bases between. Looked up from germline, CDR1 is SGHRS and CDR2 is YFSETQ. In nucleotides, the CDR3 is TGCGCCAGCAGCTTCTATCGAGGGACGGACTATGGCTACACCTTC. Its translation: CASSFYRGTDYGYTF.

This clonotype was found a few times. The rearrangement uses TRBV5-1 and TRBJ2-2; D is unclear. This CDR3 is built from 15 residues. V was shortened by 0 bases and J by 1 base, with 7 bases between the two germline ends. The germline V gene has CDR1 SGHRS and CDR2 YFSETQ. This CDR3 reads CASSLDQMNTGELFF. The CDR3 DNA sequence: TGCGCCAGCAGCTTGGACCAGATGAACACCGGGGAGCTGTTTTTT.

This clonotype was detected only a few times. The gene calls are TRBV4-2 and TRBJ2-1, with D maybe TRBD2 (6 bases). CDR1 and CDR2 (germline): LGHNA, YNFKEQ. The CDR3 is 16 amino acids. With 0 bases removed from V and 6 bases from J, the gap between germline ends came to 15 bases. The DNA for the CDR3 is TGTGCCAGCAGCCAAGAAAAGGGTCTAGCGTCCAATGAGCAGTTCTTC. Amino acid sequence: CASSQEKGLASNEQFF.

This clonotype appeared a few times. The gene calls are TRBV20-1 and TRBJ2-3; 8 nucleotides line up with TRBD2. Trimming cost V 8 bases and J 4 bases; bases outside gene matches: 8. Per the germline V gene, CDR1 is DFQATT and CDR2 is SNEGSKA (reference sequence). This CDR3 is 13 amino acids long. CDR3: CSLGSGGADTQYF. The CDR3 DNA reads TGCAGTCTGGGCAGCGGGGGAGCAGATACGCAGTATTTT.

The chain is built from TRBV20-1 and TRBJ2-4; 11 nucleotides align to TRBD2. V was clipped by 1 base and J by 8 bases; unmatched bases: 7. The CDR3 spans 15 residues. CDR1 DFQATT and CDR2 SNEGSKA come from the germline V gene (reference sequence). CDR3 region: CSARGVTSGEHIQYF. The CDR3 bases are TGCAGTGCTAGAGGGGTGACTAGCGGGGAACACATTCAGTACTTC.

The genes are TRBV5-1 and TRBJ2-1, with D unclear. Trimming removed 1 base at V and 7 bases at J, with 12 bases between. The CDR3 is made up of 14 amino acids. Per the germline V gene, CDR1 is SGHRS and CDR2 is YFSETQ. CDR3 residues: CASSLLMAGNEQFF. For the CDR3, the DNA is TGCGCCAGCAGCTTGTTGATGGCTGGGAATGAGCAGTTCTTC.

The V gene is TRBV20-1, the J gene TRBJ1-6; D not resolved. The CDR3 loop spans 14 amino acids. Trimming stripped 0 bases from V and 14 bases from J, with 17 bases between. Germline-derived CDR1 and CDR2 are DFQATT and SNEGSKA (reference sequence). In DNA, the CDR3 is TGCAGTGCTAGAGATCGCACGGGTCCGAGTGCCCTCCACTTT. This sequence encodes CSARDRTGPSALHF.

Points on this clonotype: Mismatch with germline at one junction end may stem from a read error. The V call is TRBV20-1, the J call TRBJ2-1; TRBD2 matches 9 bases. The length of the CDR3 is 14 residues. CDR1 and CDR2 from the germline V gene are DFQATT and SNEGSKA (reference sequence). The CDR3 DNA reads TGCAGTGCCAGAGGGGCGGGAGGGGGGAATGAGCAGTTCTTC. Translated: CSARGAGGGNEQFF.

There are many counts of this clonotype. The chain links TRBV5-1 to TRBJ2-1, with D tentatively TRBD1 (5 bases). V was cut by 6 bases and J by 6 bases, with 10 bases left in between. Germline V gene sequence: CDR1 SGHRS, CDR2 YFSETQ. The length of the CDR3 is 12 residues. This CDR3 reads CASTDIGNEQFF. The CDR3 DNA reads TGCGCCAGCACGGACATTGGCAATGAGCAGTTCTTC. Combining the CDR3 with reference TRBV5-1 and TRBJ2-1 gives the whole variable domain KAGVTQTPRYLIKTRGQQVTLSCSPISGHRSVSWYQQTPGQGLQFLFEYFSETQRNKGNFPGRFSGRQFSNSRSEMNVSTLELGDSALYLCASTDIGNEQFFGPGTRLTVL.

The chain couples TRBV7-9 to TRBJ2-2; 9 nucleotides align to TRBD1. V lost 5 bases to trimming and J lost 7 bases; unmatched junction nucleotides: 8. Germline CDR1 and CDR2: SEHNR and FQNEAQ (reference sequence). This CDR3 region has 15 residues. In DNA, the CDR3 is TGTGCCAGCAGCCCAGGACAGGGGTGGCACGGGGAGCTGTTTTTT. It codes for CASSPGQGWHGELFF. Full variable domain (rest looked up from reference TRBV7-9 and TRBJ2-2): DTGVSQNPRHKITKRGQNVTFRCDPISEHNRLYWYRQTLGQGPEFLTYFQNEAQLEKSRLLSDRFSAERPKGSFSTLEIQRTEQGDSAMYLCASSPGQGWHGELFFGEGSRLTVL.